A single sample gave rise to the 28 T cell receptor beta chains below, sequenced in a study of cytomegalovirus exposure and HLA in healthy donors. The PCR employed 60 Vbeta primers together with 13 Jbeta primers. The assay was immunoSEQ multiplex PCR, and TCRdb's table has in-frame clones only and misses some. The sample contains under 150,000 clones, roughly 78% of which appear only once. The sequenced sample consisted of PBMCs. These receptors came from a man between 25 and 39 years old in good health and CMV-seronegative.

J is TRBJ2-1 and V is TRBV5-4; 13 positions agree with TRBD2. Trimming at V came to 3 bases and at J to 9 bases, leaving 9 bases not matched to a gene. The V gene's germline CDR1 is SGHNT and CDR2 YYREEE (reference sequence). This CDR3 is 16 amino acids long. The CDR3 DNA sequence: TGTGCCAGCAGCTGGGGCGGACTAGCGGGAGAAGGTGAGCAGTTCTTC. Its protein is CASSWGGLAGEGEQFF.

The chain is built from TRBV27 and TRBJ1-2, with D possibly matching TRBD1 (6 bases). V lost 8 bases to trimming and J lost 1 base, with 14 bases between them. This CDR3 has 14 amino acids. Per the germline V gene, CDR1 is MNHEY and CDR2 is SMNVEV (reference sequence). The CDR3: CASGYRAINYGYTF. The DNA of the CDR3 is TGTGCCAGCGGTTACAGGGCAATTAACTATGGCTACACCTTC.

The rearrangement joins TRBV13 to TRBJ2-5; D may be TRBD2 (6 bases). From germline, CDR1 is PRHDT and CDR2 FYEKMQ (reference sequence). The ends were cut back, 2 bases at V and 1 base at J, with 11 bases in the middle. This CDR3 is 15 amino acids long. The CDR3 DNA reads TGTGCCAGCAGCTTAATGTTGGGGGGCCAAGAGACCCAGTACTTC. Translating it yields CASSLMLGGQETQYF.

The chain employs TRBV6-5 and TRBJ2-2, with D possibly TRBD2 on 6 matching bases. V was clipped by 2 bases and J by 5 bases, with 6 bases between them. This CDR3 comprises 13 residues. Germline CDR1 and CDR2: MNHEY and SVGAGI. CDR3 in amino acids: CASSYAGTGELFF. The CDR3 DNA reads TGTGCCAGCAGTTACGCGGGAACCGGGGAGCTGTTTTTT.

The CDR3 nucleotides are TGTGCCAGCAGTGTTTCTTTGTATACGCAGTATTTT. Translation: CASSVSLYTQYF. The chain joins TRBV2 to TRBJ2-3, with no clear D. Between the trimmed V and J ends, which lost 4 bases and 7 bases, there was a span of 9 bases. Germline V gene lookup returns CDR1 SNHLY and CDR2 FYNNEI. This CDR3 has 12 amino acids.

This clone was counted once. The gene calls are TRBV6-5 and TRBJ2-4, with D uncertain. The CDR3 is 13 amino acids. Germline V gene lookup returns CDR1 MNHEY and CDR2 SVGAGI. Trimming cost V 7 bases and J 1 base, with 8 bases left between them. The DNA for the CDR3 is TGTGCCAGCACAGACTTGGCCAAAAACATTCAGTACTTC. Residues: CASTDLAKNIQYF.

The V gene is TRBV5-1, the J gene TRBJ2-7; 9 bases are shared with TRBD2. The junction had 12 bases not matched to a gene; V was cut back by 3 bases and J by 2 bases. Germline V gene lookup returns CDR1 SGHRS and CDR2 YFSETQ. This CDR3 has 17 residues. The CDR3 DNA is TGCGCCAGCAGCTCCGAACCCCTAGCGGGGTCGGCCTACGAGCAGTACTTC. Translated, it gives CASSSEPLAGSAYEQYF. Together with reference TRBV5-1 and TRBJ2-7, the CDR3 gives the full variable domain: KAGVTQTPRYLIKTRGQQVTLSCSPISGHRSVSWYQQTPGQGLQFLFEYFSETQRNKGNFPGRFSGRQFSNSRSEMNVSTLELGDSALYLCASSSEPLAGSAYEQYFGPGTRLTVT.

This clone has a count of ten or more. The chain employs TRBV2 and TRBJ2-2, with a tentative D call TRBD2 (7 bases). V gave up 6 bases and J gave up 6 bases, with 17 bases separating them. Germline V gene sequence: CDR1 SNHLY, CDR2 FYNNEI. The CDR3 has 15 residues. In DNA, the CDR3 is TGTGCCAGCAGAGGGGAGGGGGGGGGCGCCGGGGAGCTGTTTTTT. Protein: CASRGEGGGAGELFF. The whole variable domain, remainder taken from reference TRBV2 and TRBJ2-2, is EPEVTQTPSHQVTQMGQEVILRCVPISNHLYFYWYRQILGQKVEFLVSFYNNEISEKSEIFDDQFSVERPDGSNFTLKIRSTKLEDSAMYFCASRGEGGGAGELFFGEGSRLTVL.

CDR3 sequence: CASSLSVPWSSGNTIYF. The CDR3 region has the DNA TGTGCCAGCAGTTTATCCGTACCGTGGAGTTCTGGAAACACCATATATTTT. The chain combines TRBV27 with TRBJ1-3; D is unclear. The germline V gene encodes CDR1 MNHEY and CDR2 SMNVEV (reference sequence). The V end lost 0 bases, the J end lost 1 base, and 13 bases lay between the germline ends. This CDR3 comprises 17 residues.

The genes are TRBV5-1 and TRBJ1-1, with a weak D call TRBD1 (5 bases). The CDR3 covers 15 residues. The germline CDR1 and CDR2 sequences are SGHRS and YFSETQ. V was cut by 0 bases and J by 0 bases, with 9 bases left in between. DNA of the CDR3: TGCGCCAGCAGCTTGGAGACAGTAATGAACACTGAAGCTTTCTTT. Residues: CASSLETVMNTEAFF.

The rearrangement links TRBV4-1 to TRBJ1-5; 8 nucleotides align to TRBD1. The germline V gene has CDR1 MGHRA and CDR2 YSYEKL. The CDR3 is 17 amino acids. Losses at the gene ends were 4 bases for V and 4 bases for J; bases not matched to a gene: 12. The CDR3 here is CASSPHPLQGGNQPQHF. The CDR3, as DNA: TGCGCCAGCAGCCCACATCCATTACAGGGGGGTAATCAGCCCCAGCATTTT.

The chain links TRBV4-1 to TRBJ2-5, with 11 bases identical to TRBD2. The germline V gene has CDR1 MGHRA and CDR2 YSYEKL. CDR3 length: 15 amino acids. With V trimmed by 2 bases and J by 4 bases, 3 bases remained unmatched. The CDR3 nucleotides are TGCGCCAGCAGCCAATTAGGACTAGCGGGAGAGACCCAGTACTTC. As protein: CASSQLGLAGETQYF.

The chain carries TRBV7-2 and TRBJ1-2, with D hard to call. Germline CDR1 reads SGHTA; CDR2 reads FQGNSA. The CDR3 has 12 residues. V lost 1 base, J lost 8 bases, and 8 bases lay in between. The CDR3 DNA reads as TGTGCCAGCAGCTTAGAAGTGGGCGGCTACACCTTC. It encodes CASSLEVGGYTF.

The gene calls are TRBV13 and TRBJ1-1; weak D call: TRBD1 (6 bases). Germline V lookup: CDR1 PRHDT, CDR2 FYEKMQ (reference sequence). Trimming pared 2 bases from V and 1 base from J, leaving 8 bases between. The CDR3 contains 14 residues. Written as DNA, the CDR3 is TGTGCCAGCAGCTTACCGACAGGGAACACTGAAGCTTTCTTT. This gives the protein CASSLPTGNTEAFF.

The rearrangement joins TRBV10-3 to TRBJ2-3, with D tentatively TRBD1 (6 bases). The germline gives CDR1 ENHRY, CDR2 SYGVKD. V was trimmed by 6 bases and J by 0 bases, leaving 16 bases between them. The length of the CDR3 is 16 residues. The CDR3, as DNA: TGTGCCATCAGCGACCAGGGGAAAGGGAGCACAGATACGCAGTATTTT. Protein product: CAISDQGKGSTDTQYF.

The chain carries TRBV4-1 and TRBJ2-3, with D possibly matching TRBD2 (6 bases). Germline-derived CDR1 and CDR2 are MGHRA and YSYEKL. Trimming pared 4 bases from V and 2 bases from J, leaving 16 bases between. This CDR3 is built from 16 residues. This chain's CDR3 is CASSRSGGGSTDTQYF. CDR3 DNA: TGCGCCAGCAGCCGGAGCGGTGGGGGGTCCACAGATACGCAGTATTTT.

V is TRBV5-1 and J is TRBJ2-1; a weak D match, TRBD1 (5 bases). Deletions cut 2 bases from V and 6 bases from J, with 12 bases between. Germline V gene data show CDR1 as SGHRS and CDR2 as YFSETQ. The CDR3 spans 14 residues. The CDR3 sequence is CASSFDRGVNEQFF. CDR3 coding DNA: TGCGCCAGCAGCTTTGACAGAGGCGTCAATGAGCAGTTCTTC.

This clone was seen only a few times. The chain carries TRBV5-6 and TRBJ1-1; TRBD1 matches 10 bases. V lost 4 bases, J lost 5 bases, and 5 bases stayed unmatched. This CDR3 is 14 amino acids long. In germline, CDR1 is SGHDT, CDR2 YYEEEE. CDR3 in amino acids: CASSHRQGATEAFF. In nucleotides, the CDR3 is TGTGCCAGCAGCCACCGACAGGGGGCAACTGAAGCTTTCTTT.

CDR3 DNA sequence: TGTGCCAGCAGCTTGGCCAGATACTCCTATAATTCACCCCTCCACTTT. Protein: CASSLARYSYNSPLHF. The chain joins TRBV5-5 to TRBJ1-6, with D unclear. The germline V and J ends were trimmed by 0 bases and 0 bases, with 7 bases remaining between them. The germline CDR1 and CDR2 sequences are SGHKS and YYEKEE (reference sequence). CDR3 length: 16 amino acids.

The V gene is TRBV18, the J gene TRBJ2-7; D may be TRBD2 (5 bases). The CDR3 sequence is 14 residues long. Germline CDR1 is KGHSH and CDR2 is LQKENI. V was clipped by 5 bases and J by 0 bases, with 11 bases between them. CDR3 residues: CASSLNSDSYEQYF. CDR3 nucleotides: TGTGCCAGCTCATTAAATAGCGACTCCTACGAGCAGTACTTC.

The chain is built from TRBV19 and TRBJ1-5; D not resolved. The CDR3 covers 17 residues. Germline V gene data show CDR1 as LNHDA and CDR2 as SQIVND (reference sequence). V shed 3 bases and J shed 0 bases, with 15 bases lying between them. DNA of the CDR3: TGTGCCAGTAGTATTTCCAGGATGAGTGATAGCAATCAGCCCCAGCATTTT. Encoded protein: CASSISRMSDSNQPQHF.

The CDR3 nucleotides read TGCGCCAGCAGCTTGGGACTAGCGGGGGTTGAGACCCAGTACTTC. This codes for CASSLGLAGVETQYF. The chain joins TRBV5-1 to TRBJ2-5; 12 bases match TRBD2. The CDR3 is 15 residues long. The junction had 2 bases not matched to a gene; V was cut back by 0 bases and J by 5 bases. The germline CDR1 and CDR2 sequences are SGHRS and YFSETQ.

This clone was observed a handful of times. V gene TRBV6-5 combines with J gene TRBJ1-1, with 8 bases that match TRBD1. The germline V gene has CDR1 MNHEY and CDR2 SVGAGI. With V trimmed by 2 bases and J by 5 bases, 4 bases remained unmatched. The CDR3 is made up of 14 amino acids. The CDR3 sequence is CASSYAGQATEAFF. The CDR3 DNA reads TGTGCCAGCAGTTACGCGGGACAGGCTACTGAAGCTTTCTTT.

The chain carries TRBV5-5 and TRBJ2-1; tentatively, D is TRBD1 (6 bases). There are 17 residues in the CDR3. Germline CDR1 is SGHKS and CDR2 is YYEKEE (reference sequence). V lost 4 bases and J 5 bases, leaving 22 bases between the germline ends. CDR3 sequence: CASSDWTAQVENNEQFF. CDR3 sequence (DNA): TGTGCCAGCAGCGACTGGACAGCTCAGGTGGAAAACAATGAGCAGTTCTTC.

This chain joins TRBV2 and TRBJ2-5; tentative D call: TRBD1 (5 bases). The CDR3 length is 14 residues. CDR1 is SNHLY and CDR2 is FYNNEI in the germline V gene. Trimming cost V 4 bases and J 4 bases, with 13 bases left between them. The CDR3 DNA reads TGTGCCAGCAGTGCTAAAGGGGTTGGAGAGACCCAGTACTTC. It specifies CASSAKGVGETQYF.

This rearrangement joins TRBV5-4 to TRBJ2-7; TRBD1 agrees at 7 bases. This CDR3 is built from 14 residues. Germline assignment: CDR1 SGHNT and CDR2 YYREEE (reference sequence). J was trimmed by 4 bases and V by 0 bases; bases with no gene match: 4. The CDR3 region is CASSLVGGAYEQYF. CDR3 DNA: TGTGCCAGCAGCTTGGTAGGGGGCGCGTACGAGCAGTACTTC.

The chain carries TRBV5-1 and TRBJ2-2, with D maybe TRBD2 (5 bases). V was trimmed by 2 bases and J by 7 bases, leaving 15 bases between them. This CDR3 has 15 residues. CDR1 is SGHRS, CDR2 YFSETQ, per germline. In DNA, the CDR3 is TGCGCCAGCAGCTTTGAGGGTCAACTCGGCGGGGAGCTGTTTTTT. Protein sequence: CASSFEGQLGGELFF.

The chain employs TRBV5-1 and TRBJ2-5, with TRBD2 identical over 8 bases. The CDR3 is made up of 17 amino acids. Germline V gene lookup returns CDR1 SGHRS and CDR2 YFSETQ. The V and J ends lost 1 base and 0 bases, in that order; junction bases with no gene match: 8. Here the CDR3 reads CASSLRLAGVYQETQYF. Here the CDR3 DNA reads TGCGCCAGCAGCTTGCGGCTAGCGGGCGTGTACCAAGAGACCCAGTACTTC.